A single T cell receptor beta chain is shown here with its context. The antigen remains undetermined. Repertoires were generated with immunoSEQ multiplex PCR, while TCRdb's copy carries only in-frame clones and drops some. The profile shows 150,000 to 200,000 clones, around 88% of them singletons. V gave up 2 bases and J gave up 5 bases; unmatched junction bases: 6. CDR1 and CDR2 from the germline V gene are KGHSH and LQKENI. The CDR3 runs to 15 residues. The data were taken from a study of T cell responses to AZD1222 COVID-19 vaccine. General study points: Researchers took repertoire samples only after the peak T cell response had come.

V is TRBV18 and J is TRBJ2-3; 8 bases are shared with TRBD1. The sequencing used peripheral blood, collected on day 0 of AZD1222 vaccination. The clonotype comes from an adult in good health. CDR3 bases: TGTGCCAGCTCACCATCGCAGGGGGCCGAAGATACGCAGTATTTT. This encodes CASSPSQGAEDTQYF.